This TCR beta chain comes out of a study of blood T cell repertoires in COVID-19 (dated by TCRdb to the early 2020s). Regarding the study in general: Samples covering the acute and convalescent phases of COVID-19 were provided by collaborators in the United States, Italy and Spain. The prospective study material was composed of cDNA or gDNA derived from T cells, B-cell-depleted T cells, or PBMCs. Deeply sampled blood TCRbeta repertoires from subjects exposed to, actively infected with, or recovered from COVID-19 were included in the dataset. A freely available public database, intended as a resource for researchers studying the immune response to SARS-CoV-2, is where the repertoires were released. The samples were drawn from the first 160 participants of the ongoing ImmuneRACE study and from about 1,200 subjects provided by 6 global collaborators. Nearly every sample came with metadata listing a de-identified subject ID, COVID-19 status, age in years and sex. Where available, HLA class I and class II types were taken from metadata supplied by the sample provider and were not determined by assay-based typing.

TCRbeta CDR3 regions were amplified from genomic DNA using the immunoSEQ Assay, a bias-controlled multiplex PCR. On the authors' methods: Nucleated cell counts per sample were estimated from amplification of reference gene primers within the assay. To quantify the absolute abundance of each unique TCRbeta CDR3 rearrangement, sequence reads were collapsed and filtered. For each sample, productive Simpson clonality was calculated as the square root of Simpson's diversity index across productive rearrangements. Here the immuneACCESS table is served through TCRdb, limited to in-frame sequences with V and J called. Missing clones are a known gap in these copies; in checked studies unresolved V genes cover under half, and the rest lacks a known reason. V and J calls and clone size are as listed in that table; D and trimming were resolved from the DNA. Recorded for this sample are 200,000 to 250,000 clones; approximately 89% of them occurred a single time. The ten top clones hold around 4.8% of the sample.

CDR1 and CDR2 are read off the germline V gene as KGHDR and SFDVKD. The germline V and J ends show losses of 4 bases and 4 bases respectively, and no gene match explains 4 bases of the junction. Its CDR3 holds 14 amino acids, cysteine through phenylalanine. The retained sequence is limited to the CDR3, 42 bases, with the frame set at the first base. What the research found in general, with its limitations: How much clinical and demographic metadata was included differed by source and by participant, and the metadata was provided uncurated.

Whole blood was collected in K2EDTA tubes by collaborating institutions according to the institutions' own protocols. Collaborator samples were shipped for TCRbeta analysis as frozen whole blood, isolated PBMCs, or DNA extracted from either sample type. For this clone: The specificity of this receptor is unknown. No much larger clone is present one base from it, and per-base qualities are unavailable.

Recombination connected TRBV24-1 to TRBJ2-5, with 8 bases matching TRBD1. The source material was peripheral blood. The sequence came from a woman aged 40 to 50 with acute or convalescent COVID-19. The sequenced DNA: TGTGCCACCAGTGAGGCAGGGGGCTTAGAGACCCAGTACTTC. Translation gives CATSEAGGLETQYF.